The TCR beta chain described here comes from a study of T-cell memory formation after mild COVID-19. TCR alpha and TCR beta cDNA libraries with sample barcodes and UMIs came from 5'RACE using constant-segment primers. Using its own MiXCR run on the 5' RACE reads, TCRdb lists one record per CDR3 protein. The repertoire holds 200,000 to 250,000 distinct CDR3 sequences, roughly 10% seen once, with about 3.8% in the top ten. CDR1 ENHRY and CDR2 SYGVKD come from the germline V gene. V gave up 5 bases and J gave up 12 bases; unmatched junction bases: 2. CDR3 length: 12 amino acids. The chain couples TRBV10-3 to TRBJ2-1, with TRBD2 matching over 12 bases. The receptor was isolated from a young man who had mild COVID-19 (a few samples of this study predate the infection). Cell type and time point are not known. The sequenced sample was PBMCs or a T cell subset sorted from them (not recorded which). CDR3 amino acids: CAISSGLAGQFF. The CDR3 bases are TGTGCCATCAGTTCGGGACTAGCGGGGCAGTTCTTC.